This TCR beta chain emerged from a study of CXCR3-negative and CXCR3-positive naive CD8 T cells. Study-wide context: There were about 135 million TRB reads altogether, and each library had about 1.5 +/- 0.3 million of them. Findings and caveats of the study: CXCR3-positive naive cells carried more hydrophobic TRB CDR3s than CXCR3-negative ones. Diversity was high in both naive subsets and much lower in memory cells.

Triplicate 300,000-cell sorts were made of each CD8+ T cell subset. CDR1 SQVTM and CDR2 ANQGSEA come from the germline V gene. The CDR3 totals 11 residues. The TRB libraries of cDNA were built by UMI-labeled 5' RACE. TCRdb reprocessed the 5' RACE reads; each CDR3 protein has one entry and no DNA is given. Its clone listing holds approximately 90,000 distinct CDR3 sequences. As concerns this clonotype: Its antigen remains unidentified.

The source material was naive CXCR3+ CD8+ T cells from blood. Subset in this sample: CD45RO-CCR7+CD27+CD95- naive CD8+ T cells expressing CXCR3 (TNR3+). This TCR came from a human donor in good health. Some clones in this sample may be carry-over from other donors' samples. The rearrangement links TRBV29-1 to TRBJ2-7. CDR3 in amino acids: CSVENRNEQYF.